Listed below are T cell receptor beta chains from one sample, sequenced in a study of blood T cell repertoires in COVID-19. Measured with immunoSEQ multiplex PCR; TCRdb has only the in-frame clones, and not every one. The sample consists of under 200,000 clones, around 82% of them appearing once. The sequencing input was PBMCs or T cells enriched from blood (not recorded which). The receptor set was obtained from a woman aged 55-70 years with acute COVID-19. The CDR3 runs from the conserved cysteine through the conserved F or W. The D gene is left open where the match is weak. For some rows the clone size is stated as once, few or many, or as a class when expanded; others skip it.

j_call v_call d_call clone_size cdr3_aa cdr3_nt
TRBJ2-2 TRBV5-4 - - CASSLGGQNTGELFF TGTGCCAGCAGCTTGGGGGGGCAGAACACCGGGGAGCTGTTTTTT
TRBJ2-1 TRBV15 TRBD1 few CATSRAPGQHYNEQFF TGTGCCACCAGCAGAGCACCGGGACAGCATTACAATGAGCAGTTCTTC
TRBJ2-2 TRBV4-3 - - CASSQDVVNTGELFF TGCGCCAGCAGCCAAGACGTAGTGAACACCGGGGAGCTGTTTTTT
TRBJ2-1 TRBV11-2 - - CASSSPPGLPSSYNEQFF TGTGCCAGCAGCTCTCCTCCAGGGTTGCCGAGCTCCTACAATGAGCAGTTCTTC
TRBJ2-3 TRBV5-1 TRBD2 - CASSGKREGRGDTQYF TGCGCCAGCAGCGGGAAGCGGGAGGGCCGGGGAGATACGCAGTATTTT
TRBJ2-1 TRBV12-3/TRBV12-4 - - CASSLSGFEQFF TGTGCCAGCAGTTTATCAGGGTTCGAGCAGTTCTTC
TRBJ2-7 TRBV27 - few CASSLSFSSQGGYEQYF TGTGCCAGCAGTTTATCTTTTTCCAGCCAGGGGGGCTACGAGCAGTACTTC
TRBJ2-2 TRBV30 - few CASTTGTLNTGELFF TGTGCCTCGACCACCGGGACACTGAACACCGGGGAGCTGTTTTTT
TRBJ2-2 TRBV7-9 - - CASSLERRYGELFF TGTGCCAGCAGCTTAGAGAGGAGATACGGGGAGCTGTTTTTT
TRBJ2-5 TRBV7-2 TRBD1 - CASSGDRGQETQYF TGTGCCAGCAGCGGGGACAGGGGTCAAGAGACCCAGTACTTC
TRBJ1-2 TRBV4-1 - - CASSQGGGREIGYTF TGCGCCAGCAGCCAAGGGGGGGGCAGGGAAATTGGCTACACCTTC
TRBJ1-2 TRBV11-2 - - CASSTDSNYGYTF TGTGCCAGCAGCACCGACAGTAACTATGGCTACACCTTC
TRBJ2-5 TRBV19 - - CASRLRGQETQYF TGTGCCAGTAGGCTAAGGGGTCAAGAGACCCAGTACTTC
TRBJ2-2 TRBV5-1 - - CASSLDRGSTGELFF TGCGCCAGCAGCTTGGATAGGGGATCCACCGGGGAGCTGTTTTTT
TRBJ1-3 TRBV6-6 TRBD1 - CASNLQGAGNTIYF TGTGCCAGCAACCTACAGGGGGCTGGAAACACCATATATTTT
TRBJ2-7 TRBV25-1 - - CASSGGGSLTYEQYF TGTGCCAGCAGTGGCGGCGGTTCCTTAACCTACGAGCAGTACTTC
TRBJ2-2 TRBV7-8 - - CASSSARGGTGELFF TGTGCCAGCAGCTCAGCCCGAGGCGGCACCGGGGAGCTGTTTTTT
TRBJ2-1 TRBV9 - - CASSADFSYNEQFF TGTGCCAGCAGCGCGGACTTTTCCTACAATGAGCAGTTCTTC
TRBJ2-3 TRBV30 - once CAWSSGGTDTQYF TGTGCCTGGAGCTCCGGGGGCACAGATACGCAGTATTTT
TRBJ2-7 TRBV5-6 - - CASSDRAYEQYF TGTGCCAGCAGTGACAGAGCCTACGAGCAGTACTTC
TRBJ1-2 TRBV4-1 TRBD1 - CASSQVGSPGQLYGYTF TGCGCCAGCAGCCAAGTTGGTTCCCCGGGACAGCTCTATGGCTACACCTTC
TRBJ2-2 TRBV10-2 - once CASSNRDGYGELFF TGCGCCAGCAGTAACAGGGACGGATACGGGGAGCTGTTTTTT
TRBJ1-5 TRBV27 - - CASSLNAGGSQPQHF TGTGCCAGCAGCCTAAATGCCGGGGGTAGTCAGCCCCAGCATTTT
TRBJ2-2 TRBV3-1/TRBV3-2 - - CASSRASYGELFF TGTGCCAGCAGCCGCGCGAGCTACGGGGAGCTGTTTTTT
TRBJ1-1 TRBV28 TRBD1 - CASSLTGAHTEAFF TGTGCCAGCAGTTTAACAGGGGCTCACACTGAAGCTTTCTTT
TRBJ2-1 TRBV11-3 - few CASSLLATNEQFF TGTGCCAGCAGCTTACTTGCGACTAATGAGCAGTTCTTC
TRBJ2-3 TRBV3-1/TRBV3-2 - - CASSRRETDTQYF TGTGCCAGCAGCCGACGGGAGACAGATACGCAGTATTTT
TRBJ2-3 TRBV7-2 TRBD2 - CASSLERLAGGSTDTQYF TGTGCCAGCAGCTTAGAGCGACTAGCGGGGGGGAGCACAGATACGCAGTATTTT